The 24 T cell receptor beta chains below were found in one sample sequenced in a study of blood T cell repertoires in COVID-19. Measured with immunoSEQ multiplex PCR; TCRdb has only the in-frame clones, and not every one. Of 190,000 or so clones listed, about 84% were seen once; the top ten hold under 9.5%. The sequenced material came from PBMCs or T cells enriched from blood (not recorded which). The receptors derive from a young woman who had recovered from COVID-19.

The chain couples TRBV7-2 to TRBJ1-5, with D tentatively TRBD1 (5 bases). Germline V gene lookup returns CDR1 SGHTA and CDR2 FQGNSA. Trimming took 4 bases from V and 3 from J, leaving 19 bases between them. The CDR3 totals 17 residues. CDR3: CASSSGTGRGFNQPQHF. The CDR3 region has the DNA TGTGCCAGCAGCTCCGGGACGGGGAGGGGATTCAATCAGCCCCAGCATTTT. Full variable domain (rest looked up from reference TRBV7-2 and TRBJ1-5): GAGVSQSPSNKVTEKGKDVELRCDPISGHTALYWYRQSLGQGLEFLIYFQGNSAPDKSGLPSDRFSAERTGGSVSTLTIQRTQQEDSAVYLCASSSGTGRGFNQPQHFGDGTRLSIL.

The chain employs TRBV4-1 and TRBJ2-7; D possibly corresponds to TRBD2 (6 bases). CDR3 length equals 15 residues. Germline V gene sequence: CDR1 MGHRA, CDR2 YSYEKL. Trimming took 4 bases from V and 0 from J, leaving 13 bases between them. The CDR3 is CASSPPSGLSYEQYF. In DNA, the CDR3 is TGCGCCAGCAGCCCACCCTCGGGACTCTCCTACGAGCAGTACTTC.

The chain recombines TRBV25-1 with TRBJ2-7; weak D call: TRBD2 (5 bases). Trimming took 7 bases from V and 2 from J, leaving 18 bases between them. Germline loops: CDR1 MGHDK, CDR2 SYGVNS. This CDR3 is built from 15 residues. The CDR3: CASNDWGEGTYEQYF. CDR3 in DNA: TGTGCCAGCAACGACTGGGGTGAGGGCACCTACGAGCAGTACTTC.

The chain uses TRBV4-1 and TRBJ1-2; the D gene is possibly TRBD1 (6 bases). The CDR3 totals 14 residues. Trimming removed 3 bases at V and 1 base at J, with 9 bases between. Germline V gene sequence: CDR1 MGHRA, CDR2 YSYEKL. CDR3 residues: CASSHAQGNYGYTF. The CDR3 DNA is TGCGCCAGCAGCCATGCACAGGGTAACTATGGCTACACCTTC.

This clone was detected only a few times. The genes are TRBV4-2 and TRBJ2-7, with 10 bases matching TRBD2. Trimming took 0 bases from V and 4 from J; bases not matched to a gene: 6. Germline CDR1 is LGHNA and CDR2 is YNFKEQ. The CDR3 loop spans 16 amino acids. The CDR3 coding sequence is TGTGCCAGCAGCCAAGAACTGACTAGCGGGTGGTACGAGCAGTACTTC. It yields the protein CASSQELTSGWYEQYF.

This sequence joins TRBV5-1 and TRBJ2-7; 9 nucleotides align to TRBD1. CDR3 length: 12 residues. V shed 2 bases, J shed 7 bases, and the junction held 1 base outside the gene matches. Germline assignment: CDR1 SGHRS and CDR2 YFSETQ. CDR3 bases: TGCGCCAGCAGCTTACAGGGGGCAGAGCAGTACTTC. Translation: CASSLQGAEQYF.

The rearrangement uses TRBV10-3 and TRBJ1-6; the D gene is possibly TRBD1 (6 bases). In germline, CDR1 is ENHRY, CDR2 SYGVKD. CDR3 length: 14 amino acids. Trimming pared 6 bases from V and 7 bases from J, leaving 13 bases between. This chain's CDR3 is CAIRDRDLNSPLHF. For the CDR3, the DNA is TGTGCCATCAGGGACAGAGATTTGAATTCACCCCTCCACTTT.

The rearrangement links TRBV18 to TRBJ1-1; D uncertain. This CDR3 is built from 14 residues. Germline lookup yields CDR1 KGHSH and CDR2 LQKENI. Trimming removed 3 bases at V and 4 bases at J, with 12 bases between. For the CDR3, the DNA is TGTGCCAGCTCACCTTTAGAGGGAGGCACTGAAGCTTTCTTT. Encoded protein: CASSPLEGGTEAFF. The full variable domain, with the rest looked up from reference TRBV18 and TRBJ1-1, is NAGVMQNPRHLVRRRGQEARLRCSPMKGHSHVYWYRQLPEEGLKFMVYLQKENIIDESGMPKERFSAEFPKEGPSILRIQQVVRGDSAAYFCASSPLEGGTEAFFGQGTRLTVV.

The chain couples TRBV24-1 to TRBJ2-3, with 8 positions matching TRBD2. CDR3 size: 16 residues. V lost 4 bases to trimming and J lost 1 base; unmatched junction nucleotides: 6. Per the germline V gene, CDR1 is KGHDR and CDR2 is SFDVKD. CDR3: CATSDPTSAGTDTQYF. The CDR3 region has the DNA TGTGCCACCAGTGACCCGACTAGCGCCGGCACAGATACGCAGTATTTT.

This chain joins TRBV5-6 and TRBJ1-2, with 8 bases matching TRBD1. This CDR3 contains 13 residues. V lost 4 bases and J lost 4; bases outside the gene matches: 3. CDR1 SGHDT and CDR2 YYEEEE come from the germline V gene. The DNA of the CDR3 is TGTGCCAGCAGCCGAGGACAGGGCTATGGCTACACCTTC. Its translation: CASSRGQGYGYTF.

The rearrangement uses TRBV24-1 and TRBJ2-2; D might be TRBD2 (7 bases). Germline V gene lookup returns CDR1 KGHDR and CDR2 SFDVKD. Trimming took 11 bases from V and 6 from J, leaving 21 bases between them. The CDR3 has 15 residues. CDR3 region: CAISTNRAGAGELFF. The CDR3 region has the DNA TGTGCCATTTCGACGAACAGGGCGGGGGCCGGGGAGCTGTTTTTT.

The genes are TRBV25-1 and TRBJ2-7, with a tentative D call TRBD1 (6 bases). Germline CDR1 and CDR2: MGHDK and SYGVNS. Trimming took off 2 bases at V and 3 bases at J, with 11 bases between the two ends. CDR3 length equals 14 residues. The CDR3 region is CASSENREVYEQYF. The CDR3 DNA reads TGTGCCAGCAGTGAAAACAGGGAAGTCTACGAGCAGTACTTC.

This rearrangement joins TRBV19 to TRBJ2-1; weak D call: TRBD2 (6 bases). The germline V gene has CDR1 LNHDA and CDR2 SQIVND (reference sequence). The CDR3 has 13 amino acids. V was cut by 10 bases and J by 2 bases, with 12 bases left in between. CDR3: CATQGGAYNEQFF. CDR3 DNA sequence: TGTGCCACCCAGGGCGGGGCCTACAATGAGCAGTTCTTC.

With regard to this clone: One junction end does not reproduce the germline sequence, and a read error may be involved. This rearrangement joins TRBV10-3 to TRBJ2-3; 9 bases are shared with TRBD2. Germline V gene data show CDR1 as ENHRY and CDR2 as SYGVKD. CDR3 length: 16 amino acids. CDR3 DNA: TGTGCCATCATGGCTAGCGGGACACCTAGCACAGATACGCAATATTTT. This translates into CAIMASGTPSTDTQYF.

The V gene is TRBV9, the J gene TRBJ1-1; 8 positions match TRBD1. The CDR3 is made up of 16 amino acids. CDR1 SGDLS and CDR2 YYNGEE come from the germline V gene. The J segment lost 2 bases and the V segment lost 3 bases, leaving 9 bases of the junction unmatched. The CDR3 loop reads CASSAWTGTGNTEAFF. The CDR3 DNA follows: TGTGCCAGCAGCGCCTGGACCGGGACAGGTAACACTGAAGCTTTCTTT.

The chain links TRBV20-1 to TRBJ2-1; TRBD2 aligns across 10 bases. There are 15 residues in the CDR3. Germline V lookup: CDR1 DFQATT, CDR2 SNEGSKA (reference sequence). The J segment lost 3 bases and the V segment lost 3 bases, leaving 5 bases of the junction unmatched. The CDR3 DNA is TGCAGTGCTAGTTCTAGCGGGAGCATCTACAATGAGCAGTTCTTC. Its protein is CSASSSGSIYNEQFF.

The chain carries TRBV3-1 (or the pseudogene TRBV3-2) and TRBJ2-7, with D perhaps TRBD2 (5 bases). CDR1 is LGHDT, CDR2 YNNKEL, per germline (reference sequence). The V gene lost 4 bases and the J gene lost 4 bases, with 8 bases spanning the gap. The CDR3 length is 12 residues. The CDR3 DNA is TGTGCCAGCAGCCGGGCGGGTTACGAGCAGTACTTC. This translates into CASSRAGYEQYF.

This chain connects TRBV19 to TRBJ2-6, with TRBD1 matching 10 bases. V was clipped by 4 bases and J by 3 bases; unmatched bases: 9. The CDR3 runs to 18 residues. Germline V CDR1 and CDR2: LNHDA, SQIVND (reference sequence). CDR3 in amino acids: CASSKGQGPGGGANVLTF. As DNA, the CDR3 is TGTGCCAGTAGTAAGGGACAGGGGCCCGGAGGTGGGGCCAACGTCCTGACTTTC.

The chain joins TRBV28 to TRBJ1-4; tentatively, D is TRBD1 (6 bases). There are 13 residues in the CDR3. Trimming left V 7 bases short and J 4 bases short, with 10 bases between. Germline loops: CDR1 MDHEN, CDR2 SYDVKM. The CDR3 protein is CASTDSLNEKLFF. The DNA for the CDR3 is TGTGCCAGCACGGACAGTCTTAATGAAAAACTGTTTTTT.

The CDR3 reads CASRETGSYGYTF. CDR3 DNA sequence: TGTGCCAGCAGGGAGACAGGATCCTATGGCTACACCTTC. The chain couples TRBV3-1 (or the pseudogene TRBV3-2) to TRBJ1-2, with D possibly matching TRBD1 (6 bases). Germline V gene sequence: CDR1 LGHDT, CDR2 YNNKEL (reference sequence). Between the trimmed V and J ends, which lost 6 bases and 4 bases, there was a span of 12 bases. The CDR3 is 13 amino acids.

This chain connects TRBV2 to TRBJ1-4; tentative D call: TRBD1 (6 bases). Trimming stripped 10 bases from V and 6 bases from J, with 18 bases between. The CDR3 is made up of 14 amino acids. Germline V lookup: CDR1 SNHLY, CDR2 FYNNEI. The CDR3 DNA sequence: TGTGCCACCAACCAGAGAGGGGGGGATGAAAAACTGTTTTTT. Translation gives CATNQRGGDEKLFF.

The rearrangement joins TRBV7-9 to TRBJ1-1, with 8 positions matching TRBD1. The germline V gene has CDR1 SEHNR and CDR2 FQNEAQ (reference sequence). J gave up 5 bases and V 4 bases, and 6 bases lay outside the gene matches. CDR3 length: 14 amino acids. The CDR3 DNA reads as TGTGCCAGCAGCTCCTGGACAGGGCGAACTGAAGCTTTCTTT. It is translated as CASSSWTGRTEAFF.

The chain employs TRBV2 and TRBJ2-7; tentatively, D is TRBD2 (5 bases). The CDR3 is made up of 12 amino acids. The V end lost 7 bases, the J end lost 2 bases, and 9 bases lay between the germline ends. CDR1 SNHLY and CDR2 FYNNEI come from the germline V gene. CDR3 loop: CASTSEAYEQYF. The CDR3 nucleotides are TGTGCCAGCACCTCGGAGGCCTACGAGCAGTACTTC.

This clone was detected only a few times. The rearrangement links TRBV6-1 to TRBJ2-7, with 7 bases fitting TRBD1. Germline V gene sequence: CDR1 MNHNS, CDR2 SASEGT. After removal of 3 bases from V and 0 bases from J, the junction contained 5 bases not matched to a gene. CDR3 length: 15 amino acids. The CDR3 DNA sequence: TGTGCCAGCAGTGACGAAAAGGGGGCCTCCTACGAGCAGTACTTC. It yields the protein CASSDEKGASYEQYF.